The 22 T cell receptor beta chains presented below share a single source sample, sequenced in a study of T cells in narcolepsy listed by TCRdb under 2018. To prepare the library, the immunoSEQ multiplex PCR assay was applied. Entries here come from immuneACCESS through TCRdb and include only in-frame sequences with V and J called. Some clones fail to appear in such tables; in the studies checked, an unresolved V gene covers under half of the shortfall, and the cause of the remainder is unknown. The sample has roughly 30,000 clones on record, approximately 78% of them singletons. Over 1% of the sample is taken by the ten largest. The sequencing input was CD45RA- memory CD4+ T cells from PBMCs. The sample's cell subset or site label, in plain terms: memory T cells sorted ex vivo from peripheral blood. The receptors stem from a human donor with narcolepsy.

This chain links TRBV19 with TRBJ1-1; D may be TRBD1 (5 bases). With 7 bases removed from V and 3 bases from J, the gap between germline ends came to 15 bases. The CDR3 has 14 residues. Germline V gene lookup returns CDR1 LNHDA and CDR2 SQIVND (reference sequence). CDR3 amino acids: CASNSDSGDTEAFF. The CDR3 DNA follows: TGTGCCAGTAATAGTGACAGCGGGGACACTGAAGCTTTCTTT.

In its sample, this clone was seen a few times. The rearrangement uses TRBV6-1 and TRBJ2-1, with D unresolved. This CDR3 is 15 amino acids long. CDR1 and CDR2 from the germline V gene are MNHNS and SASEGT. Trimming stripped 0 bases from V and 3 bases from J, with 9 bases between. The CDR3 reads CASSEAFVYYNEQFF. The CDR3 coding sequence is TGTGCCAGCAGTGAAGCGTTCGTCTACTACAATGAGCAGTTCTTC.

This chain links TRBV9 with TRBJ1-2; the D is unclear. CDR1 is SGDLS and CDR2 is YYNGEE in the germline V gene. The V end lost 3 bases, the J end lost 0 bases, and 12 bases lay between the germline ends. The CDR3 runs 15 residues. This CDR3 is CASSASGTANYGYTF. The CDR3 DNA is TGTGCCAGCAGCGCCTCGGGAACAGCTAACTATGGCTACACCTTC.

The chain couples TRBV2 to TRBJ1-1; no clear D gene. Germline CDR1 reads SNHLY; CDR2 reads FYNNEI. CDR3 length equals 10 residues. V was cut by 4 bases and J by 7 bases, with 4 bases left in between. For the CDR3, the DNA is TGTGCCAGCAGTGCCGGTGAAGCTTTCTTT. It translates to CASSAGEAFF. The full variable domain, its missing parts supplied by reference TRBV2 and TRBJ1-1, is EPEVTQTPSHQVTQMGQEVILRCVPISNHLYFYWYRQILGQKVEFLVSFYNNEISEKSEIFDDQFSVERPDGSNFTLKIRSTKLEDSAMYFCASSAGEAFFGQGTRLTVV.

V usage is TRBV19 and J usage is TRBJ2-7; weak D call: TRBD1 (7 bases). Trimming removed 4 bases from V and 6 bases from J, with 13 bases in between. CDR1 and CDR2 from the germline V gene are LNHDA and SQIVND (reference sequence). The length of the CDR3 is 13 residues. CDR3 sequence: CASSTGGIGEQYF. CDR3 nucleotides: TGTGCCAGTAGTACAGGGGGGATCGGCGAGCAGTACTTC.

Comments on this clone: The junction does not match germline at one end; this may be a read error. The rearrangement links TRBV11-2 to TRBJ2-1; no firm D call. Germline lookup yields CDR1 SGHAT and CDR2 FQNNGV. The CDR3 extends over 9 amino acids. This CDR3 reads CASSVPLLF. The CDR3 DNA follows: TGTGCCAGCAGCGTGCCCCTTCTCTTC.

The chain is built from TRBV19 and TRBJ2-1; D gene ambiguous. The CDR3 runs to 16 residues. The germline V gene has CDR1 LNHDA and CDR2 SQIVND (reference sequence). Trimming removed 9 bases at V and 3 bases at J, with 21 bases between. DNA for the CDR3: TGTGCCAGCACCCTTTCTGGCAGAGAACACTACAATGAGCAGTTCTTC. Its translation: CASTLSGREHYNEQFF.

The chain is built from TRBV2 and TRBJ1-6; 10 bases are shared with TRBD1. J lost 13 bases, V lost 6 bases, and 6 bases had no gene match. CDR1 and CDR2 from the germline V gene are SNHLY and FYNNEI. The CDR3 sequence is 13 residues long. CDR3 nucleotides: TGTGCCAGCAGCCCGGACAGGGGGGATCCCCTCCACTTT. Amino acid sequence: CASSPDRGDPLHF.

V usage is TRBV5-1 and J usage is TRBJ1-2; D is perhaps TRBD1 (5 bases). The CDR3 has 13 residues. Germline V gene sequence: CDR1 SGHRS, CDR2 YFSETQ. V shed 4 bases and J shed 4 bases, with 11 bases lying between them. CDR3 amino acids: CASSPLTAYGYTF. As DNA, the CDR3 is TGCGCCAGCAGCCCCCTGACAGCCTATGGCTACACCTTC.

This sequence joins TRBV7-3 and TRBJ2-1; D is possibly TRBD2 (6 bases). The CDR3 loop spans 16 amino acids. The V gene lost 3 bases and the J gene lost 7 bases, with 19 bases spanning the gap. Germline-derived CDR1 and CDR2 are SGHTA and FQGTGA. The CDR3 nucleotides read TGTGCCAGCAGCTTTTCCGGCGGGGTCCTGGGTAATGAGCAGTTCTTC. It translates to CASSFSGGVLGNEQFF.

This clone was seen more than once but under ten times. The rearrangement joins TRBV27 to TRBJ1-2; 7 bases are shared with TRBD1. The CDR3 spans 13 residues. V lost 6 bases and J lost 7; bases outside the gene matches: 8. Per the germline V gene, CDR1 is MNHEY and CDR2 is SMNVEV (reference sequence). The CDR3 protein is CASRVTGEAGYTF. CDR3 DNA sequence: TGTGCCAGCAGAGTAACAGGGGAGGCTGGCTACACCTTC.

The chain joins TRBV5-1 to TRBJ2-5, with a tentative D call TRBD1 (6 bases). The germline CDR1 and CDR2 sequences are SGHRS and YFSETQ. V was shortened by 7 bases and J by 2 bases, with 18 bases between the two germline ends. The CDR3 runs to 15 residues. Here the CDR3 reads CASSTGQLEQETQYF. Written as DNA, the CDR3 is TGCGCCAGCTCAACCGGACAGTTAGAACAAGAGACCCAGTACTTC.

This chain joins TRBV14 and TRBJ1-3; D remains unclear. Germline-derived CDR1 and CDR2 are SGHDN and FVKESK. V shed 5 bases and J shed 3 bases, with 11 bases lying between them. This CDR3 is 14 amino acids long. The CDR3 is CASSALGIGNTIYF. DNA for the CDR3: TGTGCCAGCAGCGCCTTAGGGATTGGAAACACCATATATTTT. Full variable domain (outside the CDR3, taken from reference TRBV14 and TRBJ1-3): EAGVTQFPSHSVIEKGQTVTLRCDPISGHDNLYWYRRVMGKEIKFLLHFVKESKQDESGMPNNRFLAERTGGTYSTLKVQPAELEDSGVYFCASSALGIGNTIYFGEGSWLTVV.

This clone was detected only once. The genes are TRBV10-3 and TRBJ1-1; D is unclear. This CDR3 comprises 16 residues. Trimming stripped 0 bases from V and 0 bases from J, with 11 bases between. Germline V lookup: CDR1 ENHRY, CDR2 SYGVKD. CDR3 in amino acids: CAISESFGVMNTEAFF. CDR3 DNA sequence: TGTGCCATCAGTGAGTCGTTTGGGGTCATGAACACTGAAGCTTTCTTT.

The chain combines TRBV7-8 with TRBJ2-7; 10 bases match TRBD2. Germline values: CDR1 SGHVS, CDR2 FQNEAQ. Trimming removed 0 bases from V and 3 bases from J; junction bases left unmatched: 5. This CDR3 has 16 amino acids. DNA of the CDR3: TGTGCCAGCAGCTTAGCGGAGCGGGGGGGAGTCTACGAGCAGTACTTC. It codes for CASSLAERGGVYEQYF.

The rearrangement links TRBV6-5 to TRBJ1-1; tentatively, D is TRBD1 (6 bases). The CDR3 is made up of 14 amino acids. V was cut by 4 bases and J by 6 bases, with 15 bases left in between. Germline CDR1 is MNHEY and CDR2 is SVGAGI. The CDR3 bases are TGTGCCAGCAGTTCTGCGGGGGCTTGGGCTGAAGCTTTCTTT. This sequence encodes CASSSAGAWAEAFF.

By sample share, this clone is medium-sized. V gene TRBV29-1 combines with J gene TRBJ2-3; the D gene is possibly TRBD2 (5 bases). Trimming cost V 5 bases and J 2 bases, with 11 bases left between them. The CDR3 has 13 amino acids. The germline CDR1 and CDR2 sequences are SQVTM and ANQGSEA. This CDR3 is CSVRIGLTDTQYF. The CDR3 region has the DNA TGCAGCGTTAGAATCGGACTCACAGATACGCAGTATTTT.

The J gene is TRBJ1-1, the V gene TRBV27, with 8 positions matching TRBD1. The junction had 18 bases not matched to a gene; V was cut back by 7 bases and J by 8 bases. The CDR3 totals 16 residues. CDR1 is MNHEY and CDR2 is SMNVEV in the germline V gene (reference sequence). The CDR3 region has the DNA TGTGCCAGCACCGCCCTAGGGTCCCGGACAGGGACCGAAGCTTTCTTT. Translation: CASTALGSRTGTEAFF.

This rearrangement joins TRBV21-1 to TRBJ2-7; the table calls TRBD2, which could not be checked here. TRBV21-1 is a recognized pseudogene. The CDR3 contains 17 residues. The chain's CDR3 is CASSNGDRRGSSYEQYF. The CDR3 DNA sequence: TGTGCCAGCAGCAATGGGGACCGGCGGGGGAGTTCCTACGAGCAGTACTTC.

This clone showed up just once. The chain employs TRBV6-1 and TRBJ2-7; a weak D match, TRBD2 (6 bases). Germline V gene lookup returns CDR1 MNHNS and CDR2 SASEGT. This CDR3 is built from 14 residues. Trimming took off 6 bases at V and 2 bases at J, with 14 bases between the two ends. DNA of the CDR3: TGTGCCAGCAGCCCACGGAGGGGAACCTACGAGCAGTACTTC. As protein: CASSPRRGTYEQYF.

V usage is TRBV6-1 and J usage is TRBJ1-4; maybe TRBD1 (5 bases). This CDR3 has 14 amino acids. Trimming left V 6 bases short and J 3 bases short, with 11 bases between. The germline gives CDR1 MNHNS, CDR2 SASEGT. This chain's CDR3 is CASRPGTANEKLFF. Here the CDR3 DNA reads TGTGCCAGCAGGCCCGGGACTGCTAATGAAAAACTGTTTTTT.

This chain connects TRBV9 to TRBJ2-1; 10 positions agree with TRBD2. The CDR3 covers 17 residues. Germline lookup yields CDR1 SGDLS and CDR2 YYNGEE. Trimming at V came to 4 bases and at J to 0 bases, leaving 7 bases not matched to a gene. The DNA of the CDR3 is TGTGCCAGCAGCCGTCTAGCGGGGGTAAGCTCCTACAATGAGCAGTTCTTC. It yields the protein CASSRLAGVSSYNEQFF.